The present TCR beta chain was sequenced within a study of sequential checkpoint blockade in melanoma. A few counts support this clone. Sequencing was performed with immunoSEQ multiplex PCR; in TCRdb, only in-frame clones are kept and a portion is missing. The sample holds around 26,000 clones, 77% seen once. Treatment specified: randomized to nivolumab then ipilimumab (arm A) or the reverse (arm B). None of the patients previously received DNA-damaging chemotherapy. PBMC sorting kept live CD3+CD8+ cells without CD19 or CD56. Germline assignment: CDR1 SGHKS and CDR2 YYEKEE (reference sequence). The V and J ends lost 4 bases and 9 bases, in that order; junction bases with no gene match: 6. The CDR3 consists of 14 residues.

The sequence was obtained from a human donor with melanoma. The V and J genes are TRBV5-5 and TRBJ1-6; 8 bases match TRBD1. This sample comprised CD8+ T cells sorted from blood (inferred from file names), obtained from a patient given nivolumab and ipilimumab in sequence. The CDR3: CASSATGGSSPLHF. The CDR3 DNA follows: TGTGCCAGCAGCGCTACAGGGGGAAGTTCACCCCTCCACTTT.